The 18 T cell receptor beta chains presented below share a single source sample, sequenced in a study of blood T cell repertoires in COVID-19. The method was immunoSEQ multiplex PCR; TCRdb's version includes in-frame clones alone and lacks a portion of them. This table has over 250,000 clones, roughly nine tenths appearing once. The sample taken for sequencing was peripheral blood. Every receptor here comes from a man aged 45-65 years with acute or convalescent COVID-19.

This clone was counted between two and nine times. The V and J genes are TRBV5-1 and TRBJ2-3; D is unresolved. V was trimmed by 6 bases and J by 0 bases, leaving 14 bases between them. This CDR3 region has 15 residues. The germline V gene encodes CDR1 SGHRS and CDR2 YFSETQ. CDR3 residues: CASNYWSTSTDTQYF. As DNA, the CDR3 is TGCGCCAGCAATTATTGGTCAACTAGCACAGATACGCAGTATTTT.

The chain recombines TRBV19 with TRBJ1-6, with 11 positions matching TRBD1. The CDR3 has 14 amino acids. Per the germline V gene, CDR1 is LNHDA and CDR2 is SQIVND (reference sequence). V trimming: 6 bases; J trimming: 9 bases; junction bases outside the gene matches: 4. The CDR3 loop reads CASRHGQGASPLHF. DNA for the CDR3: TGTGCCAGTAGACACGGACAGGGGGCTTCACCCCTCCACTTT.

The sample holds one count of this clone. This chain uses TRBV24-1 with TRBJ2-5; D is perhaps TRBD1 (6 bases). V was trimmed by 7 bases and J by 5 bases, leaving 10 bases between them. The CDR3 consists of 12 residues. CDR1 and CDR2 (germline): KGHDR, SFDVKD. The CDR3 nucleotides read TGTGCCACCAGCGGGGACACGGAGACCCAGTACTTC. Amino acids: CATSGDTETQYF.

The chain links TRBV3-1 (or the pseudogene TRBV3-2) to TRBJ2-3, with 7 bases that match TRBD2. V shed 0 bases and J 4 bases; nucleotides not matched to a gene: 13. The CDR3 contains 18 residues. Germline CDR1 is LGHDT and CDR2 is YNNKEL (reference sequence). CDR3 DNA: TGTGCCAGCAGCCAAGACCGGCCCCTAGCGGAGTATCCAGATACGCAGTATTTT. It is translated as CASSQDRPLAEYPDTQYF.

V usage is TRBV6-4 and J usage is TRBJ2-1, with D possibly being TRBD1 (5 bases). CDR3 size: 12 residues. Between the trimmed V and J ends, which lost 2 bases and 7 bases, there was a span of 6 bases. Germline V gene lookup returns CDR1 MRHNA and CDR2 SNTAGT. CDR3 coding DNA: TGTGCCAGCAGTGACACAGGTAATGAGCAGTTCTTC. This encodes CASSDTGNEQFF.

This chain links TRBV7-9 with TRBJ2-1; 8 bases agree with TRBD2. Unmatched junction bases numbered 2, after V lost 1 base and J lost 12 bases. In germline, CDR1 is SEHNR, CDR2 FQNEAQ (reference sequence). There are 12 residues in the CDR3. The CDR3 protein is CASSLGGLAQFF. DNA for the CDR3: TGTGCCAGCAGCTTAGGCGGACTAGCGCAGTTCTTC.

This chain's CDR3 is CASSLSRVYGETQYF. CDR3 in DNA: TGTGCCAGCAGCCTATCCAGGGTCTACGGAGAGACCCAGTACTTC. This chain joins TRBV6-5 and TRBJ2-5; maybe TRBD1 (5 bases). Germline assignment: CDR1 MNHEY and CDR2 SVGAGI. Trimming stripped 6 bases from V and 4 bases from J, with 18 bases between. This CDR3 has 15 amino acids.

The chain has TRBV9 and TRBJ2-7; 10 bases fit TRBD1. The ends lost 4 bases at V and 6 bases at J; junction bases unmatched: 10. Germline V gene sequence: CDR1 SGDLS, CDR2 YYNGEE. The CDR3 is made up of 15 amino acids. DNA for the CDR3: TGTGCCAGCAGCAGATACCGGACAGGGGGTCGCGAGCAGTACTTC. Protein product: CASSRYRTGGREQYF. The full variable domain, completed using reference TRBV9 and TRBJ2-7, is DSGVTQTPKHLITATGQRVTLRCSPRSGDLSVYWYQQSLDQGLQFLIQYYNGEERAKGNILERFSAQQFPDLHSELNLSSLELGDSALYFCASSRYRTGGREQYFGPGTRLTVT.

J is TRBJ1-3 and V is TRBV5-1; a possible D gene is TRBD1 (5 bases). CDR1 is SGHRS, CDR2 YFSETQ, per germline. V dropped 5 bases and J dropped 2 bases, with 11 bases sitting between them. The CDR3 is 14 residues long. CDR3 amino acids: CASSPTGAGNTIYF. CDR3 coding DNA: TGCGCCAGCAGTCCCACGGGGGCTGGAAACACCATATATTTT.

The chain couples TRBV6-5 to TRBJ2-3; 9 nucleotides match TRBD1. The CDR3 has 14 amino acids. Germline-derived CDR1 and CDR2 are MNHEY and SVGAGI. The V gene end was trimmed by 6 bases and the J gene end by 4 bases; junction bases not matched to a gene: 5. CDR3 in amino acids: CASREGTGPDTQYF. CDR3 sequence (DNA): TGTGCCAGCAGAGAGGGGACAGGGCCAGATACGCAGTATTTT.

The chain employs TRBV2 and TRBJ2-7; 10 bases match TRBD1. This CDR3 is 13 amino acids long. Germline loops: CDR1 SNHLY, CDR2 FYNNEI. V trimming: 8 bases; J trimming: 2 bases; junction bases outside the gene matches: 3. The CDR3: CASPGQGAYEQYF. DNA for the CDR3: TGTGCCAGCCCCGGACAGGGGGCCTACGAGCAGTACTTC. The entire variable domain, with the rest obtained from reference TRBV2 and TRBJ2-7, is as follows: EPEVTQTPSHQVTQMGQEVILRCVPISNHLYFYWYRQILGQKVEFLVSFYNNEISEKSEIFDDQFSVERPDGSNFTLKIRSTKLEDSAMYFCASPGQGAYEQYFGPGTRLTVT.

A word on this clone: One end of the junction varies from germline; a read error may be responsible. The chain uses TRBV7-7 and TRBJ2-2; D might be TRBD2 (6 bases). CDR1 is SSHAT, CDR2 FNYEAQ, per germline (reference sequence). This CDR3 comprises 16 residues. The CDR3: CASSPRSGLNTGELFF. DNA for the CDR3: TGTGCTAGCAGCCCCAGAAGCGGGCTAAACACCGGGGAGCTGTTTTTT.

The V call is TRBV7-9, the J call TRBJ1-2; 10 nucleotides line up with TRBD1. This CDR3 is 16 amino acids long. V gave up 4 bases and J gave up 4 bases; unmatched junction bases: 9. CDR1 and CDR2 (germline): SEHNR, FQNEAQ (reference sequence). CDR3 bases: TGTGCCAGCAGCTCCGGGACAGGGGCAATCATCTATGGCTACACCTTC. It is translated as CASSSGTGAIIYGYTF.

The chain joins TRBV3-1 (or the pseudogene TRBV3-2) to TRBJ1-6; D gene uncertain. Germline V gene lookup returns CDR1 LGHDT and CDR2 YNNKEL (reference sequence). Deletions cut 0 bases from V and 7 bases from J, with 7 bases between. CDR3 length: 14 residues. This chain's CDR3 is CASSQDQLNSPLHF. CDR3 coding DNA: TGTGCCAGCAGCCAAGATCAACTGAATTCACCCCTCCACTTT.

This clone came up once. CDR3 in amino acids: CASSSRDRAYNEQFF. Here the CDR3 DNA reads TGTGCCAGCAGCTCCCGGGACAGAGCCTACAATGAGCAGTTCTTC. This sequence joins TRBV7-9 and TRBJ2-1; 7 nucleotides match TRBD1. With 4 bases clipped from V and 2 bases from J, the junction kept 5 bases outside the gene matches. CDR1 is SEHNR and CDR2 is FQNEAQ in the germline V gene (reference sequence). The length of the CDR3 is 15 residues.

CDR3 sequence (DNA): TGTGCCAGCAGCCTTCCTGCGGGGGGGAGCACAGATACGCAGTATTTT. Amino acid sequence: CASSLPAGGSTDTQYF. The chain recombines TRBV5-8 with TRBJ2-3; 9 positions agree with TRBD2. Trimming at V came to 4 bases and at J to 0 bases, leaving 6 bases not matched to a gene. From germline, CDR1 is SGHTS and CDR2 YDEGEE. The CDR3 contains 16 residues.

V and J are TRBV7-6 and TRBJ2-2; the match to TRBD2 covers 8 bases. Trimming took 7 bases from V and 4 from J; bases not matched to a gene: 11. The CDR3 is made up of 16 amino acids. The germline CDR1 and CDR2 sequences are SGHVS and FNYEAQ. Here the CDR3 reads CASNTLGGGGTGELFF. The CDR3 DNA sequence: TGTGCCAGCAACACCCTCGGGGGGGGCGGCACCGGGGAGCTGTTTTTT.

This clone was seen more than once but under ten times. J is TRBJ1-1 and V is TRBV4-1; the D is unclear. Trimming cost V 1 base and J 1 base, with 10 bases left between them. This CDR3 is 15 amino acids long. The germline CDR1 and CDR2 sequences are MGHRA and YSYEKL. Here the CDR3 DNA reads TGCGCCAGCAGCCAAGTTGCCACAACGAACACTGAAGCTTTCTTT. This gives the protein CASSQVATTNTEAFF.